This T cell receptor (beta chain) emerged from a study of a mutant IDH1 vaccine in newly diagnosed glioma. The repertoire was sequenced with immunoSEQ multiplex PCR; TCRdb's copy has only in-frame clones and lacks some. There are 50,000 to 60,000 clones in the sample; about 80% occur only once, and 6.2% lies in the top ten. Trimming left V 3 bases short and J 5 bases short, with 10 bases between. CDR1 ENHRY and CDR2 SYGVKD come from the germline V gene. This CDR3 contains 13 residues. In regard to this clone: Its antigen is as yet unknown.

The time point here: week 23, last vaccination. The investigators gave 300 ug of mutant IDH1 20-mer peptide in each vaccine dose, together with topical imiquimod. This sequence was found in a man aged 35-49 years with glioma. The chain combines TRBV10-3 with TRBJ1-1; no definite D call. Sequenced material: PBMCs, taken from a glioma patient whose treatment included an IDH1 peptide vaccine. CDR3 in DNA: TGTGCCATCAGTGACCCGCAAGGAACTGAAGCTTTCTTT. This sequence encodes CAISDPQGTEAFF.